This T cell receptor (beta chain) derives from a study of blood T cell repertoires in COVID-19. Study summary: The analysed material was cDNA or gDNA that came from T cells, B-cell-depleted T cells, or PBMCs.

The repertoire was sequenced with immunoSEQ multiplex PCR; TCRdb's copy has only in-frame clones and lacks some. Of about 49,000 clones in the sample, 77% are singletons; the top ten hold 43%. Looked up from germline, CDR1 is GTSNPN and CDR2 is SVGIG (reference sequence). The CDR3 sequence is 12 residues long. V dropped 5 bases and J dropped 7 bases, with 14 bases sitting between them. The clonotype originates from a man between 65 and 85 years old with active or convalescent COVID-19. Sequenced material: peripheral blood. The chain is built from TRBV30 and TRBJ2-5, with D possibly TRBD2 on 5 matching bases. The CDR3 sequence is CAWAAAGGTQYF. The CDR3 region has the DNA TGTGCCTGGGCCGCGGCCGGAGGGACCCAGTACTTC.